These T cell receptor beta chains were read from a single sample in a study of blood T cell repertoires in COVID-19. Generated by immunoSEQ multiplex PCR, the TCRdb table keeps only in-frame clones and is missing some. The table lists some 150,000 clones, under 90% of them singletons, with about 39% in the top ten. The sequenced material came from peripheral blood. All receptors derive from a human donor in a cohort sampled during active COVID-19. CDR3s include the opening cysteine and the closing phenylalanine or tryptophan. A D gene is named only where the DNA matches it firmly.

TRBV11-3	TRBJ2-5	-	CASSPTPGLMSETQYF
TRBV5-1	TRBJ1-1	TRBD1	CASSPGQVNTEAFF
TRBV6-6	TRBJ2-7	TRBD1	CASRNRDSPYEQYF
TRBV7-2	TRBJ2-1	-	CASSLGALQNEQFF
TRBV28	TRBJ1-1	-	CASGAGRFMNTEAFF
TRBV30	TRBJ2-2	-	CAWSVGGSDTGELFF
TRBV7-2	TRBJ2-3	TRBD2	CASSFLSGGRTDTQYF
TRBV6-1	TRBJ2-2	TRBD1	CASSEVGRGSGELFF
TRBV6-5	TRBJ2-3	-	CASRTSGSTDTQYF
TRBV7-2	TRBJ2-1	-	CASTPTAQGTRNEQFF
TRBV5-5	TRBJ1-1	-	CASSLQPGVVTEAFF
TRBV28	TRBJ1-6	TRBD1	CASSATGTANSPLHF
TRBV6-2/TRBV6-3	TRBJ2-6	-	CASTPRMVAGANVLTF
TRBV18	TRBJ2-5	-	CASSPRGQETQYF
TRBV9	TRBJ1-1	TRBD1	CASSRGQGTEAFF
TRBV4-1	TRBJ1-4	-	CASSPPGSDEKLFF
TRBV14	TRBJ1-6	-	CASSQRVSPLHF
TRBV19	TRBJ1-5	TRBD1	CASRTGTGSGQPQHF
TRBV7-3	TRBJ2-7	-	CASSWGTPSYEQYF
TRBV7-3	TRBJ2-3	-	CASSLMGHSSTDTQYF
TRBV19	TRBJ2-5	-	CARSQDPQETQYF
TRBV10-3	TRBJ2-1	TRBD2	CAIRGIAGGSNEQFF
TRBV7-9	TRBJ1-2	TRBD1	CASSFGTGDGYTF
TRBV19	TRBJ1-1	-	CASSIGAARAFF
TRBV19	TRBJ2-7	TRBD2	CASGGGPYEQYF
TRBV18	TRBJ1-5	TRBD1	CASSPPNRGSNQPQHF
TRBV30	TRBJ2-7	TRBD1	CAWRTGTGGFDEQYF
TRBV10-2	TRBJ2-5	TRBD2	CASSEGTSGGLQTQYF
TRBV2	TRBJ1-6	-	CASSEGSPGNNSPLHF
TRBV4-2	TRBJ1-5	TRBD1	CASSQLTGVMGNQPQHF
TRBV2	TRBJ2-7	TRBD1	CASSSGTGTSNEQYF
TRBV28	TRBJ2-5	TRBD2	CASSLWLAGGPQETQYF
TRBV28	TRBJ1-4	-	CASSWSLLNEKLFF
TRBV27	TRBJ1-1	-	CASSLTGPNEAFF
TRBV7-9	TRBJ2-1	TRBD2	CASDPLGLAVGEQFF
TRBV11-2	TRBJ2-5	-	CASSEEMLETQYF
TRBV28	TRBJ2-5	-	CASSLGGTAQETQYF
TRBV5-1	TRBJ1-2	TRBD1	CASFPGTETSYDYTF
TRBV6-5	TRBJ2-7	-	CASLTDSYEQYF
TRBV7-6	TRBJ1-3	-	CASSPRPRGRDSGNTIYF
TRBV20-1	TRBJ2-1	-	CSASPSTSYNEQFF